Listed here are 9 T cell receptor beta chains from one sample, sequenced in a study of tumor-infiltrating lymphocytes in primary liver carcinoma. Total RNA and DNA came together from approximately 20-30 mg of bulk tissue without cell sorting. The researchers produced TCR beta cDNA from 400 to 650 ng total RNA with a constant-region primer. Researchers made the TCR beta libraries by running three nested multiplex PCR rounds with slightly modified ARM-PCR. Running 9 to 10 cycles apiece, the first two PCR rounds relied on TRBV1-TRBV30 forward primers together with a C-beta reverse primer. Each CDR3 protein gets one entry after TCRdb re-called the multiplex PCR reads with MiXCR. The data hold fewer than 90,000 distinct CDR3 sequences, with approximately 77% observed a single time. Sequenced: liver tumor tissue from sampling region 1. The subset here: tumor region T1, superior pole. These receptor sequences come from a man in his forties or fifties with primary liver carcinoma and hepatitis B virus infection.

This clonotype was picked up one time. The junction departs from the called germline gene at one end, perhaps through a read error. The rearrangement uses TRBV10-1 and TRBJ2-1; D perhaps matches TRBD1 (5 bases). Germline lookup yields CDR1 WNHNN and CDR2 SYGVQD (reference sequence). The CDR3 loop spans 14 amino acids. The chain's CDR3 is CANSDRSSYKEQFF. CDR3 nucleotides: TGCGCCAACAGTGACAGAAGCTCCTACAAAGAGCAGTTCTTC.

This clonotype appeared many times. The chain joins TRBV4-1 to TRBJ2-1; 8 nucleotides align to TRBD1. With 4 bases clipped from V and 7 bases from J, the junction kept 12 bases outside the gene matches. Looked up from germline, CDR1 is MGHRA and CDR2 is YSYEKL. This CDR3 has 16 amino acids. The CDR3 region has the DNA TGCGCCAGCAGCCTTTCCCAGGGGGCGCGTAAGAATGAGCAGTTCTTC. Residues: CASSLSQGARKNEQFF.

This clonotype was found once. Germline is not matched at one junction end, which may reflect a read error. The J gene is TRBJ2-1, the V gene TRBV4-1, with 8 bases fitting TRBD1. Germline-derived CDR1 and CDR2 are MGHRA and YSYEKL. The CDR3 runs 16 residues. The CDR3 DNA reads TGCGCCTGCAGCCATCCGCAGGGGGCGAACTATAATGAGCAGTTCTTC. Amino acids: CACSHPQGANYNEQFF.

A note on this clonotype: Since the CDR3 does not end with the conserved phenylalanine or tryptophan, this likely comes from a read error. CDR3 amino acids: CVSSSGLEGYNEQFL. In nucleotides, the CDR3 is TGTGTCAGCAGTTCCGGACTAGAGGGGTACAATGAGCAGTTCCTC. This chain connects TRBV5-6 to TRBJ2-1; 7 bases align to TRBD2. This CDR3 comprises 15 residues. The germline gives CDR1 SGHDT, CDR2 YYEEEE.

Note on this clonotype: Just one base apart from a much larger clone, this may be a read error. CDR3 in amino acids: CATSDISGRAVNEQFF. The CDR3 coding sequence is TGTGCCACCAGTGATATTAGCGGGAGGGCCGTTAATGAGCAGTTCTTC. The chain joins TRBV24-1 to TRBJ2-1, with 11 bases that match TRBD2. This CDR3 has 16 amino acids. Per germline, CDR1 KGHDR and CDR2 SFDVKD. The trim removed 3 bases at V and 7 bases at J, leaving 7 bases unmatched.

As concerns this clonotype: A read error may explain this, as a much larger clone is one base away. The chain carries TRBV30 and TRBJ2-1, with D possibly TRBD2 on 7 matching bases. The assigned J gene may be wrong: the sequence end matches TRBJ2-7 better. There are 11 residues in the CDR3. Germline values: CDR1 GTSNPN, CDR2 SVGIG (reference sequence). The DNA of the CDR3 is TGTGCCTGGAGTAGGGGGGAGGGGCAGTACTTC. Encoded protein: CAWSRGEGQYF.

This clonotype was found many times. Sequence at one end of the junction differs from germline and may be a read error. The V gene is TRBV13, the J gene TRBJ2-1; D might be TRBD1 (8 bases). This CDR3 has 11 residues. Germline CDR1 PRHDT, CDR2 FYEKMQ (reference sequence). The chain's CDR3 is CASSLGQGGTF. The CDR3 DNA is TGTGCCAGCAGCTTAGGACAGGGGGGGACCTTC. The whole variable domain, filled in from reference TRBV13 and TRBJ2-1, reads AAGVIQSPRHLIKEKRETATLKCYPIPRHDTVYWYQQGPGQDPQFLISFYEKMQSDKGSIPDRFSAQQFSDYHSELNMSSLELGDSALYFCASSLGQGGTFGPGTRLTVL.

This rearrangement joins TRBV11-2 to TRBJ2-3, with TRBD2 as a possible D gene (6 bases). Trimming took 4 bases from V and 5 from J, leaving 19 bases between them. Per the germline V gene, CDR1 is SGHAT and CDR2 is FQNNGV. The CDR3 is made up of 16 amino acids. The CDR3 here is CASSSPGLVGGDTQYF. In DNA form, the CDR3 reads TGTGCCAGCAGCTCCCCGGGACTGGTGGGAGGAGATACGCAGTATTTT. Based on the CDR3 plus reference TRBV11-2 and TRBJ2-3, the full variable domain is EAGVAQSPRYKIIEKRQSVAFWCNPISGHATLYWYQQILGQGPKLLIQFQNNGVVDDSQLPKDRFSAERLKGVDSTLKIQPAKLEDSAVYLCASSSPGLVGGDTQYFGPGTRLTVL.

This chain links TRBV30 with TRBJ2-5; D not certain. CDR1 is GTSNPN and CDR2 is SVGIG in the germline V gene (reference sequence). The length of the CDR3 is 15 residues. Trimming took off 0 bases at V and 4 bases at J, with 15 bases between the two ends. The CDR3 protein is CAWSVHRQVRETQYF. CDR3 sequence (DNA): TGTGCCTGGAGTGTACATAGGCAGGTCCGAGAGACCCAGTACTTC.